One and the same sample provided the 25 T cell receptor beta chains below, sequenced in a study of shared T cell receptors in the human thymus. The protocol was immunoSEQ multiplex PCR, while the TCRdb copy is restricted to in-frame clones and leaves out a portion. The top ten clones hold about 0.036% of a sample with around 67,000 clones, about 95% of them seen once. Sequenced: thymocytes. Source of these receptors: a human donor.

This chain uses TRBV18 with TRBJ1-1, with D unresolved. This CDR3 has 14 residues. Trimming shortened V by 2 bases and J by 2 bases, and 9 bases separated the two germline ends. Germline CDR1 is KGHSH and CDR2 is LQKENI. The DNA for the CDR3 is TGTGCCAGCTCACCAGATGGGAGAAACACTGAAGCTTTCTTT. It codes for CASSPDGRNTEAFF.

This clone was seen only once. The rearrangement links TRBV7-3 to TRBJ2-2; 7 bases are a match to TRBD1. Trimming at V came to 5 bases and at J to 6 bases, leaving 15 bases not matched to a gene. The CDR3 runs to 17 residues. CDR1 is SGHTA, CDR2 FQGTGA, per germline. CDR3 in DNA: TGTGCCAGCAGCCGGAGCCCAAATAGGGGGCGGGCCGGGGAGCTGTTTTTT. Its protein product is CASSRSPNRGRAGELFF.

The CDR3 is CASSFRLAGGSDTQYF. The CDR3 DNA sequence: TGTGCCAGCAGCTTCCGTCTAGCGGGGGGTTCAGATACGCAGTATTTT. The chain is built from TRBV7-2 and TRBJ2-3, with TRBD2 matching 11 bases. V trimming: 3 bases; J trimming: 4 bases; junction bases outside the gene matches: 6. Germline CDR1 is SGHTA and CDR2 is FQGNSA. This CDR3 is built from 16 residues.

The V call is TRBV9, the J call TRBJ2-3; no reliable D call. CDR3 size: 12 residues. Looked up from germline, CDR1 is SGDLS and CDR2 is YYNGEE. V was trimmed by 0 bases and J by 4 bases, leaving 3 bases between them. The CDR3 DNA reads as TGTGCCAGCAGCGTAGCTGCAGATACGCAGTATTTT. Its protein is CASSVAADTQYF.

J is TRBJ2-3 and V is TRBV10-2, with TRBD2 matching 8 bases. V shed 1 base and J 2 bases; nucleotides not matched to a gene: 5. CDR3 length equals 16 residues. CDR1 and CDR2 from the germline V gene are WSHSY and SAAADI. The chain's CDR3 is CASSELISGDTDTQYF. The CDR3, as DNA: TGCGCCAGCAGTGAGTTGATTAGCGGGGACACAGATACGCAGTATTTT.

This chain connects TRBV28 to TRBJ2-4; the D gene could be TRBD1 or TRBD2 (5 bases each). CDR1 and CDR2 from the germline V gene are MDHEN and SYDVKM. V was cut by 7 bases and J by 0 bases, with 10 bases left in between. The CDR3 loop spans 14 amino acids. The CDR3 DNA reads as TGTGCCAGCAACCTAGGGACAGCCAAAAACATTCAGTACTTC. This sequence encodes CASNLGTAKNIQYF.

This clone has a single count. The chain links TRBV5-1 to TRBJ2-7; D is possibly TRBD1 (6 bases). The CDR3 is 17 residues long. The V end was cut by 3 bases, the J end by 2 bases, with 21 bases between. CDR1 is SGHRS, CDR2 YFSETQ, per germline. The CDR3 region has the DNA TGCGCCAGCAGCTCCTCCCGGACAGCCGTAGGACCCTACGAGCAGTACTTC. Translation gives CASSSSRTAVGPYEQYF.

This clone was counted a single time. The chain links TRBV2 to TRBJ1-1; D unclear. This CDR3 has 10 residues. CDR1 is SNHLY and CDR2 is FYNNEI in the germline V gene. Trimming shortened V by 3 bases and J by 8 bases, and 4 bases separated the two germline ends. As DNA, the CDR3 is TGTGCCAGCAGTGAGGGAGAAGCTTTCTTT. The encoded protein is CASSEGEAFF. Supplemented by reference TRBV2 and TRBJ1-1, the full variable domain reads EPEVTQTPSHQVTQMGQEVILRCVPISNHLYFYWYRQILGQKVEFLVSFYNNEISEKSEIFDDQFSVERPDGSNFTLKIRSTKLEDSAMYFCASSEGEAFFGQGTRLTVV.

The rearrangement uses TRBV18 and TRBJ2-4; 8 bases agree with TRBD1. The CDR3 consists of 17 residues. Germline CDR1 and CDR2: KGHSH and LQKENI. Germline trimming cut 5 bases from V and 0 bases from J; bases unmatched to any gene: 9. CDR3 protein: CASSSLTGALAKNIQYF. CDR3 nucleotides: TGTGCCAGCTCATCATTGACAGGGGCGTTAGCCAAAAACATTCAGTACTTC.

CDR3 in DNA: TGCGCCAGCAGCCAAGAGGACGGTTTTACAGGGGAAGATACGCAGTATTTT. This encodes CASSQEDGFTGEDTQYF. The chain combines TRBV4-1 with TRBJ2-3; 7 bases line up with TRBD1. Germline V gene data show CDR1 as MGHRA and CDR2 as YSYEKL. CDR3 length equals 17 residues. Trimming took 0 bases from V and 5 from J; bases not matched to a gene: 11.

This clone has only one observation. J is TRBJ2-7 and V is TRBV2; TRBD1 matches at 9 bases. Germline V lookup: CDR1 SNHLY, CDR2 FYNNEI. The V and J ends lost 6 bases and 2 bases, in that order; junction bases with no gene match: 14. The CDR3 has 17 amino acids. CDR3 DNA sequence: TGTGCCAGCAGGGGAGGACAGGGGACCTTACGGCCCTACGAGCAGTACTTC. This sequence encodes CASRGGQGTLRPYEQYF.

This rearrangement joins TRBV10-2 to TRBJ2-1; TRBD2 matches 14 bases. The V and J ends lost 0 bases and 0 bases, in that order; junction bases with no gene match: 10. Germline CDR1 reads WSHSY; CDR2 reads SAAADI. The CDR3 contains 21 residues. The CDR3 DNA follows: TGCGCCAGCAGTGAGTCGACTGGACTAGCGGGGGGCAATAGCTCCTACAATGAGCAGTTCTTC. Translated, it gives CASSESTGLAGGNSSYNEQFF.

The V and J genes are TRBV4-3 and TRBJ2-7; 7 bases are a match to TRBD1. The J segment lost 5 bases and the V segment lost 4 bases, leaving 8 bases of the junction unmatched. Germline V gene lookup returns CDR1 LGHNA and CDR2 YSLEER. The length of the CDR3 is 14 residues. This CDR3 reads CASSPTGPFDEQYF. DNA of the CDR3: TGCGCCAGCAGCCCGACAGGGCCTTTCGACGAGCAGTACTTC.

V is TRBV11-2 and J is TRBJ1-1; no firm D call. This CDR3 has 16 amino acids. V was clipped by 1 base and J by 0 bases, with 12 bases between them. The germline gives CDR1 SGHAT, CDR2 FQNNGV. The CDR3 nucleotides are TGTGCCAGCAGCTTAGTTTGGAGACACATGAACACTGAAGCTTTCTTT. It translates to CASSLVWRHMNTEAFF. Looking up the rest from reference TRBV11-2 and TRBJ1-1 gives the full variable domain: EAGVAQSPRYKIIEKRQSVAFWCNPISGHATLYWYQQILGQGPKLLIQFQNNGVVDDSQLPKDRFSAERLKGVDSTLKIQPAKLEDSAVYLCASSLVWRHMNTEAFFGQGTRLTVV.

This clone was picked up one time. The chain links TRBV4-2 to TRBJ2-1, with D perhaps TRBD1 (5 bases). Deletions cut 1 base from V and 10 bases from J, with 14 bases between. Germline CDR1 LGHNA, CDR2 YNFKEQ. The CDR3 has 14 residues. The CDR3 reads CASSQVRRGREQFF. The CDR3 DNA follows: TGTGCCAGCAGCCAAGTTCGTAGGGGCAGGGAGCAGTTCTTC.

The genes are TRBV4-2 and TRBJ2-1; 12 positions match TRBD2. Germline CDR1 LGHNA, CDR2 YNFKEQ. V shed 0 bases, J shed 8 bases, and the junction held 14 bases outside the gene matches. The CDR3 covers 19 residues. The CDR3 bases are TGTGCCAGCAGCCAAGATACGACTAGCGGGGGTCTCGGGTTAGATGAGCAGTTCTTC. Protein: CASSQDTTSGGLGLDEQFF.

CDR3 amino acids: CASSKRLVGGQAKTDTQYF. In nucleotides, the CDR3 is TGTGCCAGCAGCAAACGACTGGTGGGGGGACAGGCGAAAACAGATACGCAGTATTTT. The gene calls are TRBV21-1 and TRBJ2-3; the D segment call TRBD1 is taken from the table without a DNA check. TRBV21-1 has pseudogene status. This CDR3 contains 19 residues.

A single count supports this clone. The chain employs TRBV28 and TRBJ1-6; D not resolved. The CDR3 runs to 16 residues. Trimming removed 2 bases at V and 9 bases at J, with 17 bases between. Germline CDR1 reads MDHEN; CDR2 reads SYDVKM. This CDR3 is CASSLTVAGRSSPLHF. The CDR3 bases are TGTGCCAGCAGTTTAACGGTAGCAGGACGGAGTTCACCCCTCCACTTT. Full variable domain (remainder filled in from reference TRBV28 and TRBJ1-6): DVKVTQSSRYLVKRTGEKVFLECVQDMDHENMFWYRQDPGLGLRLIYFSYDVKMKEKGDIPEGYSVSREKKERFSLILESASTNQTSMYLCASSLTVAGRSSPLHFGNGTRLTVT.

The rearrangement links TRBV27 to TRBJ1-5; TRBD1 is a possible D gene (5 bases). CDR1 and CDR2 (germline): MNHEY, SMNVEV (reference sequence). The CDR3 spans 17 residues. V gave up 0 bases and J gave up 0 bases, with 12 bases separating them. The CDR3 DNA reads TGTGCCAGCAGTTTATCGTTGGGACCCAATAGCAATCAGCCCCAGCATTTT. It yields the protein CASSLSLGPNSNQPQHF.

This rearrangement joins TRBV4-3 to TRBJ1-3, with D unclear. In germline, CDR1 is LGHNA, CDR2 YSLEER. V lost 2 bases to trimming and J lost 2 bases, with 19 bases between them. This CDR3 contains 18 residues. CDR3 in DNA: TGCGCCAGCAGCCAACTGTACGAAGGACGACGTCCTGGAAACACCATATATTTT. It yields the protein CASSQLYEGRRPGNTIYF.

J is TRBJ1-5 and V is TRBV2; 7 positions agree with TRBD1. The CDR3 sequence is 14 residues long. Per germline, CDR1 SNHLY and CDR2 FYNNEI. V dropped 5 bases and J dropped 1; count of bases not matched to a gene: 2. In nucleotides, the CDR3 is TGTGCCAGCAGTACAGGGGCGAGCAATCAGCCCCAGCATTTT. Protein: CASSTGASNQPQHF.

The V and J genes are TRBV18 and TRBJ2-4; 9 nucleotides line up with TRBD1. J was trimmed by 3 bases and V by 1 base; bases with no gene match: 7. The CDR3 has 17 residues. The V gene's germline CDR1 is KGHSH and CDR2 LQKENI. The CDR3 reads CASSPRHRGLDKNIQYF. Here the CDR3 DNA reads TGTGCCAGCTCACCACGGCACAGGGGGCTTGACAAAAACATTCAGTACTTC.

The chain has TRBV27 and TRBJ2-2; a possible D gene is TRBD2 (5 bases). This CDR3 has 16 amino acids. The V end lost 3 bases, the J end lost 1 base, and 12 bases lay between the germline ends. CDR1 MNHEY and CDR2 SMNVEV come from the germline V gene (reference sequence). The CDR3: CASSLSRDRNTGELFF. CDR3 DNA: TGTGCCAGCAGTTTGTCCCGGGATCGGAACACCGGGGAGCTGTTTTTT.

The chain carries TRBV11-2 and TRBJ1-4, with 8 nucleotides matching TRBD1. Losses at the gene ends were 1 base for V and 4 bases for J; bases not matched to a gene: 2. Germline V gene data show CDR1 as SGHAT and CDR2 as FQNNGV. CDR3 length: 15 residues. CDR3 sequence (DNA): TGTGCCAGCAGCTTAGGGGACAGGCTTAATGAAAAACTGTTTTTT. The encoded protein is CASSLGDRLNEKLFF.

The CDR3 nucleotides read TGTGCCAGCAGCTTGGGAAACAGAAACCATAACTATGGCTACACCTTC. Its protein product is CASSLGNRNHNYGYTF. The rearrangement links TRBV7-9 to TRBJ1-2; D remains unclear. The CDR3 is 16 amino acids. Per germline, CDR1 SEHNR and CDR2 FQNEAQ (reference sequence). Trimming cost V 3 bases and J 1 base, with 15 bases left between them. The full variable domain, its missing parts supplied by reference TRBV7-9 and TRBJ1-2, is DTGVSQNPRHKITKRGQNVTFRCDPISEHNRLYWYRQTLGQGPEFLTYFQNEAQLEKSRLLSDRFSAERPKGSFSTLEIQRTEQGDSAMYLCASSLGNRNHNYGYTFGSGTRLTVV.